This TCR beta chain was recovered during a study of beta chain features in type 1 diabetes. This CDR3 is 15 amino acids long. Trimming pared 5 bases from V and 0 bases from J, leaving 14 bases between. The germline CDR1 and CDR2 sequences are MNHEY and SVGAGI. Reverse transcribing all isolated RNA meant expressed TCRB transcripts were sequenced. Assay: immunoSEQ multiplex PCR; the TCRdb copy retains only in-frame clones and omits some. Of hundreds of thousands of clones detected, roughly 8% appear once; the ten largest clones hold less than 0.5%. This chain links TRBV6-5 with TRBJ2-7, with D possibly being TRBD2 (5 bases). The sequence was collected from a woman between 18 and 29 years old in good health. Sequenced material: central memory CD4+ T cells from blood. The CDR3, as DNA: TGTGCCAGCAGTACTACGGGCGACTACTCCTACGAGCAGTACTTC. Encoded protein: CASSTTGDYSYEQYF.